The 14 T cell receptor beta chains listed next were all sequenced from one sample in a study of spatial heterogeneity in lung cancer (dated by TCRdb to the late 2010s). The time point label on this specimen signifies: blood at routine non-recurrence follow-up after resection. TCR sequencing used whole RNA extracted from tumor and nontumor lung tissue, or from cryopreserved PBMC samples, without cell sorting. The library relied on 5' RACE. The run used a NextSeq 500. Using fastp trimming at Q25 and MiXCR clonotype assembly, TCRdb reanalyzed the public sequencing data and kept in-frame beta chains. One record per CDR3 amino acid sequence lists the most common genes and DNA. Recorded for this sample are some 120,000 distinct CDR3 sequences; 10% to 15% of them occurred a single time. The ten largest clonotypes hold 16% of the sample. The input for sequencing was PBMCs, taken at follow-up. The source is a male donor with early-stage non-small cell lung cancer.

This clonotype was counted only a few times. The chain is built from TRBV28 and TRBJ1-1; D perhaps matches TRBD1 (6 bases). The CDR3 length is 13 residues. V gave up 8 bases and J gave up 0 bases, with 10 bases separating them. Germline-derived CDR1 and CDR2 are MDHEN and SYDVKM. CDR3 residues: CASLGHLNTEAFF. The DNA of the CDR3 is TGTGCCAGCTTGGGACACCTGAACACTGAAGCTTTCTTT.

Within the sample, this clonotype is medium-sized. J is TRBJ2-1 and V is TRBV20-1; tentatively, D is TRBD2 (6 bases). Deletions cut 4 bases from V and 6 bases from J, with 10 bases between. Germline-derived CDR1 and CDR2 are DFQATT and SNEGSKA (reference sequence). The CDR3 covers 12 residues. The CDR3 DNA sequence: TGCAGTGCTACTCTAGCGAGCAATGAGCAGTTCTTC. Residues: CSATLASNEQFF.

The chain employs TRBV27 and TRBJ2-3, with D unclear. The CDR3 is 14 residues long. The V gene's germline CDR1 is MNHEY and CDR2 SMNVEV (reference sequence). The V gene lost 5 bases and the J gene lost 0 bases, with 9 bases spanning the gap. The CDR3 DNA is TGTGCCAGCAGTCCTCAACTGAGCACAGATACGCAGTATTTT. This codes for CASSPQLSTDTQYF.

This clonotype was seen many times. The rearrangement links TRBV2 to TRBJ2-7; 7 bases are shared with TRBD1. The ends lost 3 bases at V and 2 bases at J; junction bases unmatched: 16. CDR1 is SNHLY, CDR2 FYNNEI, per germline. The CDR3 sequence is 18 residues long. CDR3 sequence: CASSDNAGRTGPPYEQYF. CDR3 sequence (DNA): TGTGCCAGCAGTGACAACGCCGGTAGGACAGGCCCCCCCTACGAGCAGTACTTC.

The chain couples TRBV5-1 to TRBJ2-6; TRBD2 matches at 8 bases. J was trimmed by 0 bases and V by 5 bases; bases with no gene match: 1. Looked up from germline, CDR1 is SGHRS and CDR2 is YFSETQ. The CDR3 is 15 residues long. CDR3 in DNA: TGCGCCAGCAGGACTAGCGACTCTGGGGCCAACGTCCTGACTTTC. Residues: CASRTSDSGANVLTF.

For this clonotype: One end of the junction varies from germline; a read error may be responsible. This chain links TRBV7-7 with TRBJ2-7, with 11 nucleotides matching TRBD1. Per germline, CDR1 SSHAT and CDR2 FNYEAQ (reference sequence). The CDR3 consists of 15 residues. Here the CDR3 reads CASSSGTGGGYEQYF. DNA for the CDR3: TGTGCTAGCAGCTCCGGGACAGGGGGTGGGTACGAGCAGTACTTC.

This clonotype was recorded a few times. The CDR3 reads CASSLRFGVLNTEAFF. In DNA, the CDR3 is TGTGCCAGCAGCTTGAGGTTCGGGGTTTTGAACACTGAAGCTTTCTTT. The chain employs TRBV11-2 and TRBJ1-1; D remains ambiguous. V lost 3 bases to trimming and J lost 0 bases, with 14 bases between them. Looked up from germline, CDR1 is SGHAT and CDR2 is FQNNGV. The CDR3 extends over 16 amino acids. The variable domain in full, with the rest retrieved from reference TRBV11-2 and TRBJ1-1, is EAGVAQSPRYKIIEKRQSVAFWCNPISGHATLYWYQQILGQGPKLLIQFQNNGVVDDSQLPKDRFSAERLKGVDSTLKIQPAKLEDSAVYLCASSLRFGVLNTEAFFGQGTRLTVV.

CDR3 loop: CSVERGVNYGYTF. The CDR3 coding sequence is TGCAGCGTTGAAAGGGGGGTTAACTATGGCTACACCTTC. V gene TRBV29-1 combines with J gene TRBJ1-2; D is possibly TRBD1 (6 bases). This CDR3 is 13 amino acids long. Per the germline V gene, CDR1 is SQVTM and CDR2 is ANQGSEA. The V and J ends lost 2 bases and 1 base respectively, with 8 bases between them.

This clonotype was seen a few times. The chain couples TRBV9 to TRBJ2-5, with 10 positions matching TRBD2. V was clipped by 3 bases and J by 2 bases; unmatched bases: 7. The CDR3 totals 16 residues. The germline CDR1 and CDR2 sequences are SGDLS and YYNGEE. CDR3 in amino acids: CASSDPSGGTQETQYF. The DNA for the CDR3 is TGTGCCAGCAGCGATCCTAGCGGGGGTACGCAAGAGACCCAGTACTTC.

The chain couples TRBV5-6 to TRBJ1-5, with D unclear. Per the germline V gene, CDR1 is SGHDT and CDR2 is YYEEEE. CDR3 length equals 14 residues. V was pared by 1 base and J by 3 bases, with 8 bases between. CDR3 DNA: TGTGCCAGCAGCTTGAATTCGCTCAATCAGCCCCAGCATTTT. It yields the protein CASSLNSLNQPQHF.

V gene TRBV4-1 combines with J gene TRBJ2-1; 10 positions match TRBD2. The CDR3 has 20 amino acids. With V trimmed by 1 base and J by 0 bases, 12 bases remained unmatched. Germline loops: CDR1 MGHRA, CDR2 YSYEKL. As DNA, the CDR3 is TGCGCCAGCAGCCAAGTATATCTAGCGGGGGCCCGTAGCTCCTACAATGAGCAGTTCTTC. Its protein product is CASSQVYLAGARSSYNEQFF.

The gene calls are TRBV19 and TRBJ1-5, with 8 bases matching TRBD1. Trimming removed 5 bases from V and 2 bases from J; junction bases left unmatched: 8. Germline V gives CDR1 LNHDA, CDR2 SQIVND (reference sequence). The CDR3 has 16 amino acids. This CDR3 is CASSPRQGIGNQPQHF. CDR3 coding DNA: TGTGCCAGTAGTCCGAGACAGGGGATAGGCAATCAGCCCCAGCATTTT.

This clonotype has at least ten counts. The rearrangement links TRBV10-3 to TRBJ2-3, with D maybe TRBD2 (5 bases). The CDR3 sequence is 11 residues long. Trimming stripped 9 bases from V and 5 bases from J, with 9 bases between. Germline values: CDR1 ENHRY, CDR2 SYGVKD. CDR3 in DNA: TGTGCCATTGCCCGGGGAGATACGCAGTATTTT. It yields the protein CAIARGDTQYF.

This clonotype appeared many times. J is TRBJ2-5 and V is TRBV29-1; 9 nucleotides match TRBD1. After removal of 5 bases from V and 4 bases from J, the junction contained 8 bases not matched to a gene. The V gene's germline CDR1 is SQVTM and CDR2 ANQGSEA. This CDR3 has 14 amino acids. Written as DNA, the CDR3 is TGCAGCGTTCGTGACAGGGGGGTTCTAGAGACCCAGTACTTC. Amino acids: CSVRDRGVLETQYF.